The 26 T cell receptor beta chains below all came from one sample that was sequenced in a study of blood T cell repertoires in COVID-19 (TCRdb year 2020). The library came from the immunoSEQ multiplex PCR assay. As stored in TCRdb, this immuneACCESS dataset retains in-frame rearrangements with V and J assigned. A fraction of the clones does not appear; measured against another copy, unresolved V genes explain less than half of the discrepancy, and the remainder lacks a known reason. The table for this sample lists 260,000 or so clones; 70% to 90% of them were counted only once. Around 15% of the sample goes to the ten largest clones. The sample was PBMCs or T cells enriched from blood (not recorded which). Source of these receptors: a man aged 18-30 years who had recovered from COVID-19.

The chain is built from TRBV11-2 and TRBJ1-2; TRBD1 aligns across 7 bases. The V and J ends lost 3 bases and 1 base, in that order; junction bases with no gene match: 5. CDR1 is SGHAT and CDR2 is FQNNGV in the germline V gene. This CDR3 has 15 residues. CDR3 amino acids: CASSFLRDSNYGYTF. The CDR3 nucleotides are TGTGCCAGCAGCTTTTTGAGGGACAGTAACTATGGCTACACCTTC.

V usage is TRBV6-5 and J usage is TRBJ1-5, with TRBD1 as a possible D gene (5 bases). From germline, CDR1 is MNHEY and CDR2 SVGAGI. The CDR3 consists of 13 residues. Trimming left V 6 bases short and J 0 bases short, with 6 bases between. CDR3 amino acids: CASRTDSNQPQHF. CDR3 coding DNA: TGTGCCAGCAGGACAGATAGCAATCAGCCCCAGCATTTT.

This clone occurred once. J is TRBJ2-7 and V is TRBV7-3; possibly TRBD2 for D (6 bases). Germline V gene sequence: CDR1 SGHTA, CDR2 FQGTGA. The length of the CDR3 is 15 residues. The germline V and J ends were trimmed by 6 bases and 7 bases, with 22 bases remaining between them. CDR3: CASRTAGPAWGEQYF. Here the CDR3 DNA reads TGTGCCAGCAGGACCGCGGGACCCGCATGGGGGGAGCAGTACTTC.

The CDR3 region is CASSLGMTSMGGLNTEAFF. The DNA for the CDR3 is TGTGCCAGCAGCTTGGGTATGACTTCGATGGGGGGATTGAACACTGAAGCTTTCTTT. V is TRBV5-4 and J is TRBJ1-1, with D perhaps TRBD1 (5 bases). The germline V gene encodes CDR1 SGHNT and CDR2 YYREEE (reference sequence). V was pared by 0 bases and J by 0 bases, with 21 bases between. The CDR3 is 19 amino acids.

The rearrangement joins TRBV29-1 to TRBJ2-5, with TRBD2 matching 10 bases. CDR3 length: 13 amino acids. Germline-derived CDR1 and CDR2 are SQVTM and ANQGSEA. With 4 bases clipped from V and 3 bases from J, the junction kept 2 bases outside the gene matches. The CDR3 region has the DNA TGCAGCGTTGCGCTAGCGGGAGAAGAGACCCAGTACTTC. This encodes CSVALAGEETQYF.

J is TRBJ2-3 and V is TRBV11-3, with 7 bases that match TRBD2. J gave up 1 base and V 7 bases, and 8 bases lay outside the gene matches. The germline V gene has CDR1 SGHNT and CDR2 YENEEA. The CDR3 is 15 residues long. This chain's CDR3 is CASTTGLWGTDTQYF. CDR3 coding DNA: TGTGCCAGCACCACGGGACTATGGGGCACAGATACGCAGTATTTT.

This clone was counted between two and nine times. The CDR3, as DNA: TGTGCCAGCAGCGGGACAGGGTCGGGGCAGCCCCAGCATTTT. The encoded protein is CASSGTGSGQPQHF. J is TRBJ1-5 and V is TRBV28, with 9 bases fitting TRBD1. Germline V gene lookup returns CDR1 MDHEN and CDR2 SYDVKM. V dropped 6 bases and J dropped 7; count of bases not matched to a gene: 7. The CDR3 has 14 residues.

This clone was found once. V and J are TRBV3-1 (or the pseudogene TRBV3-2) and TRBJ1-1; 7 bases align to TRBD1. The CDR3 spans 16 residues. CDR1 is LGHDT and CDR2 is YNNKEL in the germline V gene (reference sequence). J gave up 2 bases and V 0 bases, and 6 bases lay outside the gene matches. CDR3 coding DNA: TGTGCCAGCAGCCAAGAATATGGGACAGCAAACACTGAAGCTTTCTTT. Its translation is CASSQEYGTANTEAFF.

V and J are TRBV2 and TRBJ1-1; TRBD1 agrees at 9 bases. Germline CDR1 and CDR2: SNHLY and FYNNEI. J lost 1 base, V lost 3 bases, and 3 bases had no gene match. This CDR3 contains 15 residues. CDR3 sequence reads: CASSEGQGANTEAFF. CDR3 sequence (DNA): TGTGCCAGCAGTGAGGGACAGGGAGCGAACACTGAAGCTTTCTTT.

This clone was recorded a few times. The CDR3 here is CASSQDLVLASGRMGQETQYF. DNA of the CDR3: TGTGCCAGCAGCCAAGATCTTGTACTGGCTAGCGGGAGAATGGGGCAAGAGACCCAGTACTTC. V usage is TRBV3-1 (or the pseudogene TRBV3-2) and J usage is TRBJ2-5, with 10 bases identical to TRBD2. CDR1 is LGHDT, CDR2 YNNKEL, per germline (reference sequence). V lost 0 bases and J lost 2; bases outside the gene matches: 18. The CDR3 runs to 21 residues.

The chain is built from TRBV5-5 and TRBJ1-3; no firm D call. V gave up 5 bases and J gave up 6 bases, with 9 bases separating them. The CDR3 is 12 amino acids. Germline-derived CDR1 and CDR2 are SGHKS and YYEKEE (reference sequence). The CDR3 loop reads CASSLTVNTIYF. The CDR3 bases are TGTGCCAGCAGTTTGACGGTAAACACCATATATTTT.

This sequence joins TRBV5-1 and TRBJ1-2; D might be TRBD1 (5 bases). The CDR3 contains 16 residues. Germline-derived CDR1 and CDR2 are SGHRS and YFSETQ. The V end was cut by 0 bases, the J end by 2 bases, with 14 bases between. The CDR3 nucleotides are TGCGCCAGCAGCTTGGTACCGGGACGGGGGAACTATGGCTACACCTTC. This codes for CASSLVPGRGNYGYTF.

This chain links TRBV10-1 with TRBJ2-3; the match to TRBD1 covers 8 bases. The germline V gene encodes CDR1 WNHNN and CDR2 SYGVQD (reference sequence). The CDR3 contains 15 residues. V was clipped by 3 bases and J by 6 bases; unmatched bases: 8. CDR3 amino acids: CASSDHGTGSDTQYF. The CDR3 DNA is TGCGCCAGCAGTGACCATGGGACAGGTTCTGATACGCAGTATTTT.

This clone was seen many times. The chain recombines TRBV27 with TRBJ1-2; D is ambiguous. Germline values: CDR1 MNHEY, CDR2 SMNVEV (reference sequence). Trimming removed 3 bases at V and 4 bases at J, with 12 bases between. The CDR3 totals 14 residues. CDR3 residues: CASSLSLPLYGYTF. For the CDR3, the DNA is TGTGCCAGCAGTTTGTCACTTCCCCTCTATGGCTACACCTTC.

This chain links TRBV6-5 with TRBJ2-1; D is perhaps TRBD2 (6 bases). V lost 8 bases, J lost 0 bases, and 11 bases lay in between. The CDR3 contains 14 residues. Germline CDR1 reads MNHEY; CDR2 reads SVGAGI. The CDR3 sequence is CASGSGFSYNEQFF. CDR3 sequence (DNA): TGTGCCAGCGGGAGCGGGTTCTCCTACAATGAGCAGTTCTTC.

The J gene is TRBJ2-2, the V gene TRBV3-1 (or the pseudogene TRBV3-2), with 7 positions matching TRBD2. Trimming at V came to 3 bases and at J to 3 bases, leaving 7 bases not matched to a gene. The germline gives CDR1 LGHDT, CDR2 YNNKEL (reference sequence). The CDR3 runs 16 residues. The chain's CDR3 is CASSQGGSPYTGELFF. The CDR3 nucleotides are TGTGCCAGCAGCCAGGGCGGGAGCCCTTACACCGGGGAGCTGTTTTTT.

The CDR3 DNA is TGTGCCAGCAGCTTAGCGGGGACAGGAGCCTACGAGCAGTACTTC. Translation gives CASSLAGTGAYEQYF. V is TRBV11-1 and J is TRBJ2-7; 8 nucleotides match TRBD1. This CDR3 is 15 amino acids long. After removal of 0 bases from V and 2 bases from J, the junction contained 3 bases not matched to a gene. The germline V gene has CDR1 SGHAT and CDR2 FQDESV (reference sequence). The full variable domain, with the rest looked up from reference TRBV11-1 and TRBJ2-7, is EAEVAQSPRYKITEKSQAVAFWCDPISGHATLYWYRQILGQGPELLVQFQDESVVDDSQLPKDRFSAERLKGVDSTLKIQPAELGDSAMYLCASSLAGTGAYEQYFGPGTRLTVT.

This clone has only a few counts. The CDR3 region has the DNA TGTGCCAGCAGCTTAGTAGGACAGAAAACTAATGAAAAACTGTTTTTT. It is translated as CASSLVGQKTNEKLFF. This sequence joins TRBV7-9 and TRBJ1-4; D perhaps matches TRBD1 (6 bases). The CDR3 loop spans 16 amino acids. V lost 1 base to trimming and J lost 1 base, with 10 bases between them. Germline CDR1 and CDR2: SEHNR and FQNEAQ (reference sequence).

The chain has TRBV5-1 and TRBJ2-1; maybe TRBD1 (6 bases). Between the trimmed V and J ends, which lost 9 bases and 3 bases, there was a span of 19 bases. The CDR3 extends over 15 amino acids. Per germline, CDR1 SGHRS and CDR2 YFSETQ. In DNA form, the CDR3 reads TGCGCCACAGGAAAGGGCAGGGGCATCTACAATGAGCAGTTCTTC. Protein: CATGKGRGIYNEQFF.

The chain links TRBV30 to TRBJ2-1; 10 positions agree with TRBD2. V gave up 4 bases and J gave up 2 bases; unmatched junction bases: 2. The CDR3 totals 14 residues. Germline-derived CDR1 and CDR2 are GTSNPN and SVGIG (reference sequence). CDR3 region: CAWTSGSPYNEQFF. CDR3 nucleotide sequence: TGTGCCTGGACTAGCGGGAGCCCCTACAATGAGCAGTTCTTC.

This clone was seen a handful of times. One end of the junction is discordant with germline, which a read error may explain. V usage is TRBV11-2 and J usage is TRBJ1-2; D unresolved. Germline lookup yields CDR1 SGHAT and CDR2 FQNNGV. The CDR3 is 13 residues long. CDR3 loop: CASSLESAGGYTF. CDR3 coding DNA: TGTGCCAGCAGCCTAGAAAGCGCGGGGGGCTACACCTTC.

The J gene is TRBJ2-3, the V gene TRBV5-4; 10 bases line up with TRBD2. V shed 4 bases and J 5 bases; nucleotides not matched to a gene: 13. CDR3 length: 17 residues. Looked up from germline, CDR1 is SGHNT and CDR2 is YYREEE (reference sequence). The CDR3 here is CASSVLRASGSVDTQYF. The CDR3 nucleotides read TGTGCCAGCAGCGTCCTCCGGGCTAGCGGGAGCGTAGATACGCAGTATTTT.

This chain connects TRBV7-9 to TRBJ2-3; D unclear. The CDR3 sequence is 12 residues long. Germline V gene data show CDR1 as SEHNR and CDR2 as FQNEAQ (reference sequence). Deletions cut 1 base from V and 9 bases from J, with 8 bases between. The CDR3 DNA follows: TGTGCCAGCAGCTTAGGAATCGGGACGCAGTATTTT. The encoded protein is CASSLGIGTQYF.

The V call is TRBV18, the J call TRBJ2-7; 7 nucleotides line up with TRBD2. Trimming removed 5 bases from V and 0 bases from J; junction bases left unmatched: 4. Per the germline V gene, CDR1 is KGHSH and CDR2 is LQKENI. CDR3 size: 14 residues. CDR3 loop: CASSSLAASYEQYF. The CDR3 bases are TGTGCCAGCTCATCCCTAGCGGCCTCCTACGAGCAGTACTTC. Filled out from reference TRBV18 and TRBJ2-7, the complete variable domain reads NAGVMQNPRHLVRRRGQEARLRCSPMKGHSHVYWYRQLPEEGLKFMVYLQKENIIDESGMPKERFSAEFPKEGPSILRIQQVVRGDSAAYFCASSSLAASYEQYFGPGTRLTVT.

The J gene is TRBJ1-2, the V gene TRBV6-5; 7 bases fit TRBD1. V shed 4 bases, J shed 5 bases, and the junction held 7 bases outside the gene matches. The CDR3 covers 14 residues. Germline CDR1 and CDR2: MNHEY and SVGAGI. CDR3 sequence reads: CASSSQTGKYGYTF. The CDR3 nucleotides are TGTGCCAGCAGTTCGCAGACAGGGAAGTATGGCTACACCTTC.

CDR3 amino acids: CASRPGLSYNEQFF. CDR3 DNA: TGTGCCAGCAGACCCGGACTTTCATACAATGAGCAGTTCTTC. This rearrangement joins TRBV6-5 to TRBJ2-1; D perhaps matches TRBD2 (5 bases). Trimming shortened V by 6 bases and J by 4 bases, and 13 bases separated the two germline ends. Germline CDR1 is MNHEY and CDR2 is SVGAGI. This CDR3 contains 14 residues.